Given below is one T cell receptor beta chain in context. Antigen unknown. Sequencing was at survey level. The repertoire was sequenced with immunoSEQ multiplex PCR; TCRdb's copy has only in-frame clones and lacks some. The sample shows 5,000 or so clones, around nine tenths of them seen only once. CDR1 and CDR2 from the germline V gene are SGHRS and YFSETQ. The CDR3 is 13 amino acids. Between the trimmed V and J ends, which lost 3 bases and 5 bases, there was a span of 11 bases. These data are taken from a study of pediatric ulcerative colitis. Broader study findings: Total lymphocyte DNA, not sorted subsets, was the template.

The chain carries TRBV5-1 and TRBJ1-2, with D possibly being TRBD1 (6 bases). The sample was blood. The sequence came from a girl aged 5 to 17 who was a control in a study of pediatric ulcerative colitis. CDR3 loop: CASSSQGDYGYTF. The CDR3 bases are TGCGCCAGCAGCTCACAGGGAGATTATGGCTACACCTTC.